Presented here are 32 T cell receptor beta chains from one specimen sequenced in a study of T cells after yellow fever vaccination. TCRdb fed the 5' RACE reads into MiXCR, producing one record per CDR3 protein. The sample records approximately 600,000 distinct CDR3 sequences, roughly an eighth being singletons. This material consisted of PBMCs, taken on the day of the yellow fever booster vaccination. These receptor sequences come from a young man who received the YFV17D yellow fever vaccine.

This clonotype was picked up a small number of times. This chain uses TRBV24-1 with TRBJ2-2, with D tentatively TRBD2 (5 bases). The CDR3 has 16 residues. Deletions cut 1 base from V and 7 bases from J, with 15 bases between. Germline assignment: CDR1 KGHDR and CDR2 SFDVKD. In DNA, the CDR3 is TGTGCCACCAGTGATTTCAGAGATTCGGGGATCGGGGAGCTGTTTTTT. Amino acid sequence: CATSDFRDSGIGELFF.

This CDR3 reads CASSSRTSGYTDTQYF. CDR3 coding DNA: TGTGCCAGCAGCTCAAGGACTAGCGGTTACACAGATACGCAGTATTTT. J is TRBJ2-3 and V is TRBV7-9; 10 positions agree with TRBD2. CDR3 length equals 16 residues. The junction had 6 bases not matched to a gene; V was cut back by 4 bases and J by 2 bases. Per germline, CDR1 SEHNR and CDR2 FQNEAQ (reference sequence).

Worth noting for this clonotype: Likely a read error: the CDR3 ends without its conserved phenylalanine or tryptophan. The limits of the CDR3 on the DNA are not certain, so only TCRdb's listed CDR3 is given. This chain links TRBV21-1 with TRBJ2-5; the table gives TRBD2 as D, unverified against the DNA. TRBV21-1 is annotated as a pseudogene. Both ends counted, the CDR3 spans 20 residues. CDR3 protein: CAISTRQGLAGGSVMETQYY.

This clonotype was picked up a small number of times. The chain uses TRBV7-2 and TRBJ2-5; no definite D call. Between the trimmed V and J ends, which lost 5 bases and 2 bases, there was a span of 9 bases. The CDR3 contains 13 residues. Germline loops: CDR1 SGHTA, CDR2 FQGNSA. The CDR3 sequence: CASSVLRQETQYF. The CDR3 bases are TGTGCCAGCAGCGTCCTCCGTCAAGAGACCCAGTACTTC.

The chain carries TRBV10-3 and TRBJ2-4, with D tentatively TRBD1 or TRBD2 (5 bases each). The CDR3 extends over 14 amino acids. CDR1 is ENHRY and CDR2 is SYGVKD in the germline V gene. Trimming pared 11 bases from V and 8 bases from J, leaving 22 bases between. The CDR3 region is CAASGKRRDDIQYF. The CDR3 DNA reads as TGTGCCGCCTCGGGGAAACGCAGGGATGACATTCAGTACTTC.

The genes are TRBV5-6 and TRBJ2-7; 7 positions agree with TRBD2. The V and J ends lost 5 bases and 3 bases, in that order; junction bases with no gene match: 5. Germline CDR1 is SGHDT and CDR2 is YYEEEE. The CDR3 is 13 residues long. The CDR3 DNA follows: TGTGCCAGCAGAAATGGGAGGGGCTACGAGCAGTACTTC. It specifies CASRNGRGYEQYF.

The sample holds a few counts of this clonotype. The chain uses TRBV25-1 and TRBJ1-6; TRBD1 is a possible D gene (6 bases). Trimming shortened V by 1 base and J by 9 bases, and 19 bases separated the two germline ends. Germline CDR1 MGHDK, CDR2 SYGVNS. The CDR3 covers 17 residues. This CDR3 reads CASSESLSGAGGSPLHF. The CDR3, as DNA: TGTGCCAGCAGTGAATCCCTCTCGGGGGCCGGGGGTTCACCCCTCCACTTT.

The chain links TRBV6-1 to TRBJ1-2; the match to TRBD1 covers 10 bases. V lost 6 bases, J lost 6 bases, and 7 bases stayed unmatched. Germline V lookup: CDR1 MNHNS, CDR2 SASEGT. This CDR3 region has 14 residues. The CDR3 coding sequence is TGTGCCAGCAGCCTGGATGACAGGGGGCATGGCTACACCTTC. It is translated as CASSLDDRGHGYTF.

This chain uses TRBV20-1 with TRBJ2-7, with 8 bases matching TRBD2. V dropped 4 bases and J dropped 1; count of bases not matched to a gene: 9. The CDR3 covers 15 residues. Germline CDR1 and CDR2: DFQATT and SNEGSKA (reference sequence). CDR3 sequence (DNA): TGCAGTGCTACCTATAGCGGGAAAGGGTCCTACGAGCAGTACTTC. It encodes CSATYSGKGSYEQYF.

This clonotype was counted between two and nine times. V usage is TRBV5-1 and J usage is TRBJ1-1; perhaps TRBD1 as D (5 bases). From germline, CDR1 is SGHRS and CDR2 YFSETQ. The CDR3 length is 16 residues. V gave up 0 bases and J gave up 5 bases, with 17 bases separating them. CDR3: CASSLGSGRRETEAFF. The CDR3 DNA reads as TGCGCCAGCAGCTTGGGGTCAGGGAGGAGGGAGACTGAAGCTTTCTTT.

J is TRBJ2-5 and V is TRBV12-3 or TRBV12-4; D may be TRBD2 (6 bases). Trimming took 3 bases from V and 5 from J, leaving 13 bases between them. The CDR3 loop spans 14 amino acids. CDR3 nucleotides: TGTGCCAGCAGTTTGCAGGGAGGATCGGAGACCCAGTACTTC. This encodes CASSLQGGSETQYF.

This clonotype was detected a few times. The chain links TRBV4-3 to TRBJ2-3; D unresolved. The germline V gene encodes CDR1 LGHNA and CDR2 YSLEER. The CDR3 sequence is 14 residues long. Trimming shortened V by 0 bases and J by 1 base, and 5 bases separated the two germline ends. CDR3 DNA: TGCGCCAGCAGCCAAGATTGGGGCACAGATACGCAGTATTTT. Translation gives CASSQDWGTDTQYF.

The gene calls are TRBV19 and TRBJ1-1; the match to TRBD1 covers 8 bases. Germline V gene data show CDR1 as LNHDA and CDR2 as SQIVND (reference sequence). V was clipped by 3 bases and J by 5 bases; unmatched bases: 2. This CDR3 has 13 residues. CDR3 DNA: TGTGCCAGTAGTATGCAGGGGGCGACTGAAGCTTTCTTT. This sequence encodes CASSMQGATEAFF.

The V and J genes are TRBV7-6 and TRBJ2-1; D tentatively reads TRBD1 or TRBD2 (6 bases each). Germline-derived CDR1 and CDR2 are SGHVS and FNYEAQ. This CDR3 comprises 16 residues. V was pared by 0 bases and J by 5 bases, with 14 bases between. The CDR3 bases are TGTGCCAGCAGCTTAGCTTATCGGGGGCGGCACAATGAGCAGTTCTTC. Translating gives CASSLAYRGRHNEQFF.

This clonotype appeared a few times. This chain uses TRBV20-1 with TRBJ1-2, with D tentatively TRBD1 (5 bases). Trimming stripped 6 bases from V and 2 bases from J, with 13 bases between. Germline-derived CDR1 and CDR2 are DFQATT and SNEGSKA (reference sequence). The CDR3 spans 13 residues. The CDR3 nucleotides read TGCAGTGCAACTGGGACGGAGAACTATGGCTACACCTTC. Translating gives CSATGTENYGYTF.

This clonotype was detected a few times. The chain employs TRBV27 and TRBJ2-7; 7 bases map to TRBD2. The length of the CDR3 is 13 residues. The ends lost 7 bases at V and 1 base at J; junction bases unmatched: 4. Germline CDR1 and CDR2: MNHEY and SMNVEV (reference sequence). CDR3 sequence (DNA): TGTGCCAGCACCCGCGGGAGTTCCTACGAGCAGTACTTC. This encodes CASTRGSSYEQYF.

The rearrangement links TRBV4-3 to TRBJ2-3; possible D gene TRBD2, 6 bases. The V gene lost 0 bases and the J gene lost 2 bases, with 15 bases spanning the gap. The CDR3 has 17 amino acids. Germline V gene data show CDR1 as LGHNA and CDR2 as YSLEER. CDR3 DNA: TGCGCCAGCAGCCAAGATTGGACGGGCGGGGCCACAGATACGCAGTATTTT. It is translated as CASSQDWTGGATDTQYF.

This clonotype was counted only a few times. The rearrangement uses TRBV6-4 and TRBJ2-1; a possible D gene is TRBD2 (6 bases). The CDR3 is made up of 16 amino acids. Germline loops: CDR1 MRHNA, CDR2 SNTAGT. The germline V and J ends were trimmed by 2 bases and 2 bases, with 13 bases remaining between them. The CDR3 loop is CASSDHGGLPYNEQFF. The CDR3 DNA reads as TGTGCCAGCAGTGACCACGGAGGACTACCCTACAATGAGCAGTTCTTC.

This clonotype was seen many times. The chain couples TRBV20-1 to TRBJ2-5, with D possibly matching TRBD2 (6 bases). CDR1 and CDR2 from the germline V gene are DFQATT and SNEGSKA (reference sequence). V was shortened by 5 bases and J by 0 bases, with 19 bases between the two germline ends. The CDR3 spans 16 residues. CDR3 residues: CSAQTVIGDYQETQYF. The CDR3 nucleotides are TGCAGTGCTCAAACGGTAATCGGGGACTACCAAGAGACCCAGTACTTC.

The genes are TRBV12-3 or TRBV12-4 and TRBJ2-7, with 13 bases that match TRBD2. J was trimmed by 3 bases and V by 8 bases; bases with no gene match: 4. The CDR3 has 14 residues. In nucleotides, the CDR3 is TGTGCCAGCGGACTAGCGGGAGTAGACTACGAGCAGTACTTC. As protein: CASGLAGVDYEQYF.

This clonotype was found a few times. This sequence joins TRBV25-1 and TRBJ1-2; 7 bases agree with TRBD1. CDR1 MGHDK and CDR2 SYGVNS come from the germline V gene. With 6 bases clipped from V and 4 bases from J, the junction kept 2 bases outside the gene matches. CDR3 size: 12 residues. Written as DNA, the CDR3 is TGTGCCAGCAGCGGGACAGTCTATGGCTACACCTTC. This encodes CASSGTVYGYTF.

In its sample, this clonotype was seen a few times. This chain uses TRBV7-6 with TRBJ2-1; D may be TRBD1 (5 bases). The V gene lost 0 bases and the J gene lost 5 bases, with 11 bases spanning the gap. CDR1 and CDR2 from the germline V gene are SGHVS and FNYEAQ. This CDR3 region has 15 residues. This CDR3 reads CASSLAPRGDNEQFF. The CDR3 DNA reads TGTGCCAGCAGCTTAGCCCCTAGGGGCGACAATGAGCAGTTCTTC.

The chain carries TRBV7-9 and TRBJ2-5; TRBD2 is a possible D gene (5 bases). Germline lookup yields CDR1 SEHNR and CDR2 FQNEAQ (reference sequence). V was cut by 2 bases and J by 5 bases, with 15 bases left in between. CDR3 size: 15 residues. The CDR3 is CASSLPMTGSETQYF. In DNA, the CDR3 is TGTGCCAGCAGCTTACCCATGACGGGGTCGGAGACCCAGTACTTC.

The V gene is TRBV4-3, the J gene TRBJ1-6, with 7 bases that match TRBD1. V trimming: 6 bases; J trimming: 7 bases; junction bases outside the gene matches: 9. Looked up from germline, CDR1 is LGHNA and CDR2 is YSLEER. The CDR3 has 15 amino acids. In DNA, the CDR3 is TGCGCCAGCAGGGGCCAGGGGGGAAACAATTCACCCCTCCACTTT. Encoded protein: CASRGQGGNNSPLHF.

This clonotype has a count of ten or more. This sequence joins TRBV2 and TRBJ2-1, with 12 bases that match TRBD2. CDR1 and CDR2 from the germline V gene are SNHLY and FYNNEI. Trimming cost V 11 bases and J 5 bases; bases outside gene matches: 13. The CDR3 spans 16 residues. DNA of the CDR3: TGTGCCTCGCTCCGGACTAGCGGGACGTCCAACAATGAGCAGTTCTTC. As protein: CASLRTSGTSNNEQFF.

This clonotype was observed a handful of times. This chain uses TRBV12-3 or TRBV12-4 with TRBJ2-3; TRBD1 matches 7 bases. The CDR3 runs to 15 residues. V was pared by 5 bases and J by 0 bases, with 5 bases of the junction left unmatched. The CDR3 protein is CASSPDRESTDTQYF. The DNA of the CDR3 is TGTGCCAGCAGTCCCGACAGGGAGAGCACAGATACGCAGTATTTT.

This clonotype came up a few times. The chain carries TRBV5-4 and TRBJ2-1, with 7 positions matching TRBD2. CDR1 is SGHNT, CDR2 YYREEE, per germline (reference sequence). The trim removed 6 bases at V and 7 bases at J, leaving 4 bases unmatched. The CDR3 totals 12 residues. CDR3 sequence (DNA): TGTGCCAGCACCCCAGCGGGGAATGAGCAGTTCTTC. It codes for CASTPAGNEQFF.

This clonotype was observed a handful of times. The chain employs TRBV19 and TRBJ2-1; TRBD2 agrees at 11 bases. The CDR3 spans 15 residues. J gave up 4 bases and V 10 bases, and 9 bases lay outside the gene matches. Germline CDR1 and CDR2: LNHDA and SQIVND (reference sequence). This CDR3 reads CATITGTSGYNEQFF. The CDR3 nucleotides are TGTGCCACCATAACCGGGACTAGCGGATACAATGAGCAGTTCTTC.

Only a few counts were recorded for this clonotype. V is TRBV29-1 and J is TRBJ2-7, with D tentatively TRBD1 (6 bases). The germline gives CDR1 SQVTM, CDR2 ANQGSEA. The CDR3 extends over 12 amino acids. Between the trimmed V and J ends, which lost 8 bases and 2 bases, there was a span of 13 bases. The CDR3 spells CSLRTATYEQYF. As DNA, the CDR3 is TGCAGCTTGCGGACAGCAACCTACGAGCAGTACTTC.

This clonotype was counted only a few times. The chain couples TRBV19 to TRBJ2-7, with 10 positions matching TRBD2. This CDR3 contains 15 residues. CDR1 is LNHDA and CDR2 is SQIVND in the germline V gene (reference sequence). Trimming removed 2 bases from V and 5 bases from J; junction bases left unmatched: 6. The CDR3 here is CASSIRAGGYHEQYF. The CDR3 DNA is TGTGCCAGTAGTATAAGAGCGGGAGGGTACCACGAGCAGTACTTC.

The J gene is TRBJ2-7, the V gene TRBV5-6, with TRBD1 as a possible D gene (5 bases). Germline V gene lookup returns CDR1 SGHDT and CDR2 YYEEEE. V lost 1 base and J lost 4, with 15 bases in between. The CDR3 extends over 15 amino acids. Written as DNA, the CDR3 is TGTGCCAGCAGCTTGCAGGGTGGGTATGCTTACGAGCAGTACTTC. Translating it yields CASSLQGGYAYEQYF. Based on the CDR3 plus reference TRBV5-6 and TRBJ2-7, the full variable domain is DAGVTQSPTHLIKTRGQQVTLRCSPKSGHDTVSWYQQALGQGPQFIFQYYEEEERQRGNFPDRFSGHQFPNYSSELNVNALLLGDSALYLCASSLQGGYAYEQYFGPGTRLTVT.

This clonotype was picked up many times. The chain carries TRBV12-3 or TRBV12-4 and TRBJ2-1; 7 bases are shared with TRBD2. This CDR3 comprises 13 residues. Trimming at V came to 5 bases and at J to 6 bases, leaving 4 bases not matched to a gene. CDR3 sequence (DNA): TGTGCCAGCAGTAGGGACTACCCCAATGAGCAGTTCTTC. Residues: CASSRDYPNEQFF.